This is a list of T cell receptor beta chains from one sample in a study of CD8 T cells in ankylosing spondylitis. TCRdb passed the 5' RACE reads through MiXCR, listing each CDR3 protein once. The data hold around 250,000 distinct CDR3 sequences, with approximately 11% observed a single time. Sequencing used blood, either unsorted or a sorted T cell fraction (not recorded which). Receptor source: a male donor with ankylosing spondylitis or in good health (not recorded which). Each CDR3 is given with its conserved first and last residue. The D gene is left open where the match is weak. Size is stated for part of the rows, as once, few or many counts, or as a class when the clone is expanded.

D	size	V	J	DNA	CDR3
.	many	TRBV7-7	TRBJ2-7	TGTGCCAACCCCGAGGGGGGGAGCTCCTACGAGCAGTACTTC	CANPEGGSSYEQYF
.	many	TRBV7-8	TRBJ2-5	TGTGCCAGCAGCTTCCTCGGGCAAGAGACCCAGTACTTC	CASSFLGQETQYF
TRBD2	few	TRBV12-3/TRBV12-4	TRBJ2-2	TGTGCCAGCAGTCCCCCTAGCGGGAGGGCCGGGGAGCTGTTTTTT	CASSPPSGRAGELFF
.	many	TRBV3-1	TRBJ1-6	TGTGCCAGCAGCCAAGACATCAGTAATTCACCCCTCCACTTT	CASSQDISNSPLHF
.	few	TRBV9	TRBJ2-1	TGTGCCAGCAGCGTCTCTGGGACCGTCAGCTCCTACAATGAGCAGTTCTTC	CASSVSGTVSSYNEQFF
.	.	TRBV11-2	TRBJ2-1	TGTGCCAGCACCCCGGGCCTCCTAGGATACAATGAGCAGTTCTTC	CASTPGLLGYNEQFF
.	.	TRBV4-2	TRBJ2-7	TGTGCCAGCAGCCCCAGGCTCCTCTACGAGCAGTACTTC	CASSPRLLYEQYF
.	many	TRBV5-1	TRBJ2-1	TGCGCCAGCCTTCTCGCCGAGCAGTTCTTC	CASLLAEQFF
TRBD1	many	TRBV9	TRBJ2-3	TGTGCCAGCAGTACAGGGGGAACAGATACGCAGTATTTT	CASSTGGTDTQYF
TRBD2	.	TRBV7-9	TRBJ2-3	TGTGCCAGCGGGCACACGGGGGGAATGAATACGCAGTATTTT	CASGHTGGMNTQYF
.	.	TRBV6-5	TRBJ2-7	TGTGCCAGCAGTTACTCCCTCAGGGGAGGCGAGCAGTACTTC	CASSYSLRGGEQYF
.	.	TRBV7-7	TRBJ2-5	TGTGCCAGCAGCTCCGAAACAGGGACTCAAGAGACCCAGTACTTC	CASSSETGTQETQYF
TRBD2	many	TRBV10-3	TRBJ2-3	TGTGCCACAAAAAAGACTAGCCTATATAGCACAGATACGCAGTATTTT	CATKKTSLYSTDTQYF
.	many	TRBV25-1	TRBJ2-5	TGTGCCAGCAGTGAAGGGAGGTTCCAAGAGACCCAGTACTTC	CASSEGRFQETQYF
.	many	TRBV20-1	TRBJ2-1	TGCAGTGCTAGCGCGGACAGTTACAATGAGCAGTTCTTC	CSASADSYNEQFF
TRBD1	many	TRBV5-1	TRBJ2-1	TGCGCCAGCAGAATAGCGACAGGGCGAAACAATGAGCAGTTCTTC	CASRIATGRNNEQFF
.	many	TRBV12-3/TRBV12-4	TRBJ2-2	TGTGCCAGCAGGACGGGGGTTAACACCGGGGAGCTGTTTTTT	CASRTGVNTGELFF
.	many	TRBV20-1	TRBJ2-2	TGCAGTGCCCGCCCGTCCACGAACACCGGGGAGCTGTTTTTT	CSARPSTNTGELFF
.	.	TRBV12-3/TRBV12-4	TRBJ2-3	TGTGCCAGCAGTGCCGGGGCCCCAGATACGCAGTATTTT	CASSAGAPDTQYF
.	.	TRBV5-5	TRBJ2-3	TGTGCCAGCAGCCCCGGCAGCGGCCCTGTGGCAGATACGCAGTATTTT	CASSPGSGPVADTQYF
TRBD1	many	TRBV12-3/TRBV12-4	TRBJ1-1	TGTGCCAGCAGTTTAGCGGGCAGGGGGCAAGGCCGGAACACTGAAGCTTTCTTT	CASSLAGRGQGRNTEAFF
.	few	TRBV7-8	TRBJ2-1	TGTGCCAGCAGCTTAGAAGAAATAGGGGGTGGTTGGAATGAGCAGTTCTTC	CASSLEEIGGGWNEQFF
.	many	TRBV5-1	TRBJ2-1	TGCGCCAGCAGCTTAAACTCGGACCCCTACAATGAGCAGTTCTTC	CASSLNSDPYNEQFF
TRBD2	once	TRBV11-3	TRBJ2-3	TGTGCCAGCAGCTTACCTGGGACTAGCGGGACCCTCACAGATACGCAGTATTTT	CASSLPGTSGTLTDTQYF
TRBD1	many	TRBV28	TRBJ1-2	TGTGCCACCATTGGACAGGCCACCTTCAGCGGCTACACCTTC	CATIGQATFSGYTF
.	few	TRBV27	TRBJ2-1	TGTGCCAGCAGTTTAGAGGCCTTTAATGAGCAGTTCTTC	CASSLEAFNEQFF
.	few	TRBV19	TRBJ2-1	TGTGCCAGTAGCACCCCCGTAACGGTGGGCCGTGAGCAGTTCTTC	CASSTPVTVGREQFF
.	few	TRBV12-3/TRBV12-4	TRBJ2-7	TGTGCCAGCAGTTTTAGCGAACTCTCCTACGAGCAGTACTTC	CASSFSELSYEQYF
.	many	TRBV7-2	TRBJ1-5	TGTGCCAGCAGCTTGATATCATTTAATCAGCCCCAGCATTTT	CASSLISFNQPQHF
TRBD1	many	TRBV10-3	TRBJ2-7	TGTGCCATCAGTGAGAAAGGGGGACAGGGTCTCCACGAGCAGTACTTC	CAISEKGGQGLHEQYF
.	.	TRBV7-6	TRBJ2-5	TGTGCCAGCAGCTCCAGCGCCGGGAAGGGAGAGACCCAGTACTTC	CASSSSAGKGETQYF
.	few	TRBV2	TRBJ2-1	TGTGCCAGCAGCAGGGTCCATGGGGATGAGCAGTTCTTC	CASSRVHGDEQFF
.	many	TRBV12-3/TRBV12-4	TRBJ2-7	TGTGCCAGCAGTTTTTCAGGTCTAAACGAGCAGTACTTC	CASSFSGLNEQYF
TRBD1	many	TRBV5-1	TRBJ2-2	TGCGCCAGCAGCTCCAGACAGGGTCCATCCGGGGAGCTGTTTTTT	CASSSRQGPSGELFF
.	.	TRBV2	TRBJ2-7	TGTGCCAGCGGGAGCACCTACGAGCAGTACTTC	CASGSTYEQYF
TRBD1	many	TRBV4-1	TRBJ2-3	TGCGCCAGCAGCCAAGACCCGACAGGGGGTAGGGATACGCAGTATTTT	CASSQDPTGGRDTQYF
TRBD2	.	TRBV7-6	TRBJ2-1	TGTGCCAGCAGTGGCGATGCTAGCGGGGAGGAGCAGTTCTTC	CASSGDASGEEQFF